This TCR beta chain was captured in a study of shared clonotypes between healthy human individuals. Overall study results and limits: Non-shared clonotypes had lower generation probabilities than those shared by all four donors. Clonotype sharing among donors was thought likely to change with sequencing depth.

Assay: immunoSEQ multiplex PCR; the TCRdb copy retains only in-frame clones and omits some. Of roughly 770,000 clones in the sample, around 96% were seen once. Naive CD8 populations comprised CD45RO-negative cells positively selected for CCR7, excluding terminally differentiated effector memory CD45RA+ cells. Comments on this clone: Its antigen is still unknown.

Germline V gene sequence: CDR1 MDHEN, CDR2 SYDVKM. V was shortened by 5 bases and J by 1 base, with 11 bases between the two germline ends. CDR3 length equals 14 residues. The chain employs TRBV28 and TRBJ2-5; no clear D. The origin of this receptor is a man aged 30 to 45 in good health. Sequencing input: naive CD8+ T cells sorted from blood. The CDR3 region has the DNA TGTGCCAGCAGTCCAAGGGCCCCCCAAGAGACCCAGTACTTC. Translation: CASSPRAPQETQYF.